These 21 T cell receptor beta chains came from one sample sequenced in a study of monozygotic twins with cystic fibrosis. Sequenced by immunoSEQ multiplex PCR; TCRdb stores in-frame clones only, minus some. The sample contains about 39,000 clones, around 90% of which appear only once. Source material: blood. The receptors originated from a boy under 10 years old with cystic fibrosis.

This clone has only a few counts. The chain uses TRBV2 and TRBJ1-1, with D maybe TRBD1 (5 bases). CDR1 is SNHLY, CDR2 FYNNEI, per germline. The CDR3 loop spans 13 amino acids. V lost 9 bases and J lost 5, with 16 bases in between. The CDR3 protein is CASTGTRVTEAFF. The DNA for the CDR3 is TGTGCCAGTACCGGGACGCGCGTGACTGAAGCTTTCTTT. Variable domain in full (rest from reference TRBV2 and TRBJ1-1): EPEVTQTPSHQVTQMGQEVILRCVPISNHLYFYWYRQILGQKVEFLVSFYNNEISEKSEIFDDQFSVERPDGSNFTLKIRSTKLEDSAMYFCASTGTRVTEAFFGQGTRLTVV.

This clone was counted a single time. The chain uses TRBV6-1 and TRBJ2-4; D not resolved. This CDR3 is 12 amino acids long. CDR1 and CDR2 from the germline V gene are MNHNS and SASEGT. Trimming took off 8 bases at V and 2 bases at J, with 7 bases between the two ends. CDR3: CASAQSKNIQYF. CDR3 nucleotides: TGTGCCAGCGCGCAATCCAAAAACATTCAGTACTTC.

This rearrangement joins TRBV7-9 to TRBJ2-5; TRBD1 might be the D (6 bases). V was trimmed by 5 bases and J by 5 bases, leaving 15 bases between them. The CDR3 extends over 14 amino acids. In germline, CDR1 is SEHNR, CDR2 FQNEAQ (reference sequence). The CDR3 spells CASSPPAGAETQYF. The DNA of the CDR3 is TGTGCCAGCAGCCCCCCCGCAGGGGCGGAGACCCAGTACTTC.

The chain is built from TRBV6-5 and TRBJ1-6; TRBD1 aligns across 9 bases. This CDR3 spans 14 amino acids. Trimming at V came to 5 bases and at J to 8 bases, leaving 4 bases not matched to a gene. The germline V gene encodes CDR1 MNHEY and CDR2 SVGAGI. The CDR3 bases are TGTGCCAGCAGTCCAGGGGACAGGGATTCACCCCTCCACTTT. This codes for CASSPGDRDSPLHF.

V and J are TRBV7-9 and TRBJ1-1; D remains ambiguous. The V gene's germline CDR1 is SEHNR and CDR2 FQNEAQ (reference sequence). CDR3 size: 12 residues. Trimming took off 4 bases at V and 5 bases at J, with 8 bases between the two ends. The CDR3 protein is CASSSPRTEAFF. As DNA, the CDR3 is TGTGCCAGCAGCTCCCCCCGGACTGAAGCTTTCTTT. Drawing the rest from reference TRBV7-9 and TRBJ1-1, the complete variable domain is DTGVSQNPRHKITKRGQNVTFRCDPISEHNRLYWYRQTLGQGPEFLTYFQNEAQLEKSRLLSDRFSAERPKGSFSTLEIQRTEQGDSAMYLCASSSPRTEAFFGQGTRLTVV.

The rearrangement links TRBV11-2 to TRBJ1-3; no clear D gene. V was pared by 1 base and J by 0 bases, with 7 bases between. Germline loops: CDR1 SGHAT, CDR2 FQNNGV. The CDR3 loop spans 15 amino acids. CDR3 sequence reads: CASSLGHISGNTIYF. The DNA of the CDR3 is TGTGCCAGCAGCTTAGGACATATCTCTGGAAACACCATATATTTT. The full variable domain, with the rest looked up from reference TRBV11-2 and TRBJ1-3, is EAGVAQSPRYKIIEKRQSVAFWCNPISGHATLYWYQQILGQGPKLLIQFQNNGVVDDSQLPKDRFSAERLKGVDSTLKIQPAKLEDSAVYLCASSLGHISGNTIYFGEGSWLTVV.

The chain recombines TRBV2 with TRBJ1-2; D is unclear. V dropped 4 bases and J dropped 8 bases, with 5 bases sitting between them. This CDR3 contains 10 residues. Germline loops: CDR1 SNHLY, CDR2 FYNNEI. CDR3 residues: CASSGKGYTF. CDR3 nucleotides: TGTGCCAGCAGTGGGAAAGGCTACACCTTC.

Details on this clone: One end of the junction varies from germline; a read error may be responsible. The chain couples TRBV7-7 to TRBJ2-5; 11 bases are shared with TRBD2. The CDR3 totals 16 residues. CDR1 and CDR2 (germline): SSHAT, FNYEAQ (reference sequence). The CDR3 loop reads CASSTGTSGSQETQYF. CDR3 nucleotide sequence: TGTGCTAGCAGCACAGGGACTAGCGGTTCCCAAGAGACCCAGTACTTC.

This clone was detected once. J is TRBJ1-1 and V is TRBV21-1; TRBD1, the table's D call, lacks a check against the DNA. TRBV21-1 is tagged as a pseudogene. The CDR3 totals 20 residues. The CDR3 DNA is TGTGCCAGCACCGCAAAAGGGCTAACACGGCGAGGGGGACTGAACACTGAAGCTTTCTTT. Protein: CASTAKGLTRRGGLNTEAFF.

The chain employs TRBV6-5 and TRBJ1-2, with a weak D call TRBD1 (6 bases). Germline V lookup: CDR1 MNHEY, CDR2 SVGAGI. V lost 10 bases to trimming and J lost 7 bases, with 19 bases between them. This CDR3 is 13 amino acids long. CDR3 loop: CATARTGFAGYTF. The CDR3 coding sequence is TGTGCCACCGCCCGAACAGGGTTTGCTGGCTACACCTTC.

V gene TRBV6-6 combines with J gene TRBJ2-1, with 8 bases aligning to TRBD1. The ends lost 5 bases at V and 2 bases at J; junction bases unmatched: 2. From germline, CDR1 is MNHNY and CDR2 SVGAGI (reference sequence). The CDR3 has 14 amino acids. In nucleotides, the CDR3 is TGTGCCAGCAGTGCAGGGGGCGCCTACAATGAGCAGTTCTTC. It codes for CASSAGGAYNEQFF.

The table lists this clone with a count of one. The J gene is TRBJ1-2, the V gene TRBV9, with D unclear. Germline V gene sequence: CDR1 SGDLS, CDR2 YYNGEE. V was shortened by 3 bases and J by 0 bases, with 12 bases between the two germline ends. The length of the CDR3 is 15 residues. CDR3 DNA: TGTGCCAGCAGCGCGTCCTCGAGGGCTAACTATGGCTACACCTTC. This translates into CASSASSRANYGYTF. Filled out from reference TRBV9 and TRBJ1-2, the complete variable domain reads DSGVTQTPKHLITATGQRVTLRCSPRSGDLSVYWYQQSLDQGLQFLIQYYNGEERAKGNILERFSAQQFPDLHSELNLSSLELGDSALYFCASSASSRANYGYTFGSGTRLTVV.

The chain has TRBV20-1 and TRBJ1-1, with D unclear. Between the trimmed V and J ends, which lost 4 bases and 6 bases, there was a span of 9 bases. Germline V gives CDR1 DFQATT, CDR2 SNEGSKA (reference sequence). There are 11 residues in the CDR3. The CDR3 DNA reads TGCAGTGCTACTGCTTTCGCTGAAGCTTTCTTT. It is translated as CSATAFAEAFF.

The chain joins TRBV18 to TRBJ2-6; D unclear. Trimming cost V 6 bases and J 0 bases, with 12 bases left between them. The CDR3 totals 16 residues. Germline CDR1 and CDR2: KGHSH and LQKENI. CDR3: CASSSPRYSGANVLTF. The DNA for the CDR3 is TGTGCCAGCTCCTCCCCGCGCTACTCTGGGGCCAACGTCCTGACTTTC.

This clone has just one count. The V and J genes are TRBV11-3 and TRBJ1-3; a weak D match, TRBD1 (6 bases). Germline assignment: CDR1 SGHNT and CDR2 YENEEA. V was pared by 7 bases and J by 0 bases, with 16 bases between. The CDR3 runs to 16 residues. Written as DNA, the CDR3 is TGTGCCAGCACCAACCGGGGGCCCTTCTCTGGAAACACCATATATTTT. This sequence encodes CASTNRGPFSGNTIYF.

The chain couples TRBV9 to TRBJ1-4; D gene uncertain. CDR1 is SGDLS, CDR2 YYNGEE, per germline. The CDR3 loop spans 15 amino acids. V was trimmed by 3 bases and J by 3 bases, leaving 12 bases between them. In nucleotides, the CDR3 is TGTGCCAGCAGCGCAAGAGCCGCGGCTAATGAAAAACTGTTTTTT. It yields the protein CASSARAAANEKLFF.

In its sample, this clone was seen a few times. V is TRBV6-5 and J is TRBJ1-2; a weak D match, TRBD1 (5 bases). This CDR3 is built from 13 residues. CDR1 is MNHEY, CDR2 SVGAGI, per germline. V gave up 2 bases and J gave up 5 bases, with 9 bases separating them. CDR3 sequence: CASSYDRIYGYTF. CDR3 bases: TGTGCCAGCAGTTACGACAGAATTTATGGCTACACCTTC.

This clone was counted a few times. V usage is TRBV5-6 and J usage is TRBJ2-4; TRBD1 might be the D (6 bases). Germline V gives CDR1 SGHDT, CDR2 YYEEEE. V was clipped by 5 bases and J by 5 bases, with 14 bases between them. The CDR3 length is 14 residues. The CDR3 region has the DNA TGTGCCAGCAGAGAAGGGGGTGGCGAAAACATTCAGTACTTC. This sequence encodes CASREGGGENIQYF.

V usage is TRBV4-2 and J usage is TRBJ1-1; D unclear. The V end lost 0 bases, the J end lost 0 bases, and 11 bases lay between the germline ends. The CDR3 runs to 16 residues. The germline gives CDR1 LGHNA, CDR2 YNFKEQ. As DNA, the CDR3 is TGTGCCAGCAGCCAAGATAACGGCATATTGAACACTGAAGCTTTCTTT. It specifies CASSQDNGILNTEAFF.

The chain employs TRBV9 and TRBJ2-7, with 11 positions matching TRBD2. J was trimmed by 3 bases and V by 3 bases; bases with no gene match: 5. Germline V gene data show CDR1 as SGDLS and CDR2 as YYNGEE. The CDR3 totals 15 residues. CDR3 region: CASSEGGTSGYEQYF. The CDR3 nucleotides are TGTGCCAGCAGCGAAGGGGGGACTAGCGGCTACGAGCAGTACTTC. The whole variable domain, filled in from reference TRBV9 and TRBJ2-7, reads DSGVTQTPKHLITATGQRVTLRCSPRSGDLSVYWYQQSLDQGLQFLIQYYNGEERAKGNILERFSAQQFPDLHSELNLSSLELGDSALYFCASSEGGTSGYEQYFGPGTRLTVT.

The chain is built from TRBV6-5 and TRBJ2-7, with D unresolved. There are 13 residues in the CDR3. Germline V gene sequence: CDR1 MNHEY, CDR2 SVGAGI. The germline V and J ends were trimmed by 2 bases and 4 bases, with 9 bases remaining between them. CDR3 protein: CASSYRRGYEQYF. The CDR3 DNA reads TGTGCCAGCAGTTACCGCCGAGGATACGAGCAGTACTTC.